This TCR beta chain is drawn from a study of PD-1 blockade in classical Hodgkin lymphoma. TCRdb's table, derived via immunoSEQ multiplex PCR, lists solely in-frame clones and lacks some. The profile covers around 26,000 clones, with about 70% appearing a single time and more than 3% taken by the ten largest. In every patient, relapse followed autologous stem cell transplantation, while exposure to brentuximab vedotin differed. With V trimmed by 6 bases and J by 0 bases, 12 bases remained unmatched. Germline CDR1 MDHEN, CDR2 SYDVKM. The CDR3 length is 18 residues. Source: peripheral blood mononuclear cells (PBMCs), taken at baseline. The source of this sequence is a human donor with classical Hodgkin lymphoma. The V call is TRBV28, the J call TRBJ2-1, with 9 bases matching TRBD1. CDR3 nucleotide sequence: TGTGCCAGCAGCCTAAATCCTACAGGGGGCTTCTCCTACAATGAGCAGTTCTTC. Translated, it gives CASSLNPTGGFSYNEQFF.